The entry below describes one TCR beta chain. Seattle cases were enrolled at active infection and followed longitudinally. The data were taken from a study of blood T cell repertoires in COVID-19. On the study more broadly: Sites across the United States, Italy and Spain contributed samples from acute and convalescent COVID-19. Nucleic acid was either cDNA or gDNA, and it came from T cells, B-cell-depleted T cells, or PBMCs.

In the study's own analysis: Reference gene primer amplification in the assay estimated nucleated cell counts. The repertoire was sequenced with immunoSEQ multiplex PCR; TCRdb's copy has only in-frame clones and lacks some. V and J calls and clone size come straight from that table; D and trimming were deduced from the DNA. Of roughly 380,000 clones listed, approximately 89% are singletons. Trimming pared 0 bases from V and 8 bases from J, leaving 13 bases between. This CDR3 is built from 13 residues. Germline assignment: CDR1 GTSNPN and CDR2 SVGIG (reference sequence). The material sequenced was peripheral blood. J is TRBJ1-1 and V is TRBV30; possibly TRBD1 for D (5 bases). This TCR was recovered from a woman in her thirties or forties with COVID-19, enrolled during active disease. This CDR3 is CAWSVGVQGEAFF. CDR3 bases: TGTGCCTGGAGTGTAGGGGTGCAAGGGGAAGCTTTCTTT.